One and the same sample provided the 25 T cell receptor beta chains below, sequenced in a study of TIL therapy for anti-PD-1-resistant metastatic lung cancer. Indicated time point: pre-treatment sample, taken before nivolumab and TIL therapy. The immunoSEQ assay was v3. The data were produced by immunoSEQ multiplex PCR, yet TCRdb's version contains in-frame clones alone and is incomplete. The table has approximately 16,000 clones, about 68% seen once; the top ten hold under 45%. The starting material was blood, obtained at baseline. These receptors all come from a person aged 25 to 79 with non-small cell lung cancer.

This clone appeared a few times. In nucleotides, the CDR3 is TGTGCCAGCAGCCAAAGACAGGGGTCGAGTTCACCCCTCCACTTT. It codes for CASSQRQGSSSPLHF. The chain is built from TRBV7-9 and TRBJ1-6; TRBD1 matches 8 bases. V lost 5 bases and J lost 9; bases outside the gene matches: 9. Germline CDR1 reads SEHNR; CDR2 reads FQNEAQ (reference sequence). This CDR3 spans 15 amino acids.

V gene TRBV4-1 combines with J gene TRBJ1-4; D unresolved. The V and J ends lost 0 bases and 8 bases respectively, with 7 bases between them. CDR3 length: 13 amino acids. Germline lookup yields CDR1 MGHRA and CDR2 YSYEKL. Written as DNA, the CDR3 is TGCGCCAGCAGCCAAGATCCGAGAGAAAAACTGTTTTTT. Protein: CASSQDPREKLFF.

The chain uses TRBV10-2 and TRBJ2-3; 13 bases match TRBD2. J was trimmed by 1 base and V by 11 bases; bases with no gene match: 3. The length of the CDR3 is 14 residues. Germline V gives CDR1 WSHSY, CDR2 SAAADI. CDR3 in DNA: TGCGCCGCAACTAGCGGGGGGGGCACAGATACGCAGTATTTT. Protein: CAATSGGGTDTQYF.

Concerning this clone itself: A much larger clone sits a single nucleotide away, making a read error possible. The sample holds other DNA sequences that translate to the same CDR3. The rearrangement uses TRBV19 and TRBJ1-4, with 7 bases aligning to TRBD1. Germline CDR1 and CDR2: LNHDA and SQIVND (reference sequence). J gave up 2 bases and V 3 bases, and 18 bases lay outside the gene matches. There are 20 residues in the CDR3. The DNA for the CDR3 is TGTGCCAGTAGTATTTCAAGGGATAGGGGGCGCGACGCGACTAATGAAAAACTGTTTTTT. Its translation is CASSISRDRGRDATNEKLFF.

This clone has more than one count but fewer than ten. J is TRBJ1-1 and V is TRBV5-1, with D perhaps TRBD1 (5 bases). Germline assignment: CDR1 SGHRS and CDR2 YFSETQ. This CDR3 has 15 amino acids. Trimming took 4 bases from V and 0 from J, leaving 13 bases between them. The CDR3 DNA is TGCGCCAGCAGCCAAGGGGAGCCTGTGAACACTGAAGCTTTCTTT. Encoded protein: CASSQGEPVNTEAFF.

This chain links TRBV7-2 with TRBJ2-2; perhaps TRBD1 as D (5 bases). The V gene lost 4 bases and the J gene lost 4 bases, with 13 bases spanning the gap. Germline V gene data show CDR1 as SGHTA and CDR2 as FQGNSA. The CDR3 extends over 15 amino acids. CDR3 DNA sequence: TGTGCCAGCAGCTCCACTGGGGCAGCCACCGGGGAGCTGTTTTTT. Protein sequence: CASSSTGAATGELFF. The full variable domain, rest sourced from reference TRBV7-2 and TRBJ2-2, is GAGVSQSPSNKVTEKGKDVELRCDPISGHTALYWYRQSLGQGLEFLIYFQGNSAPDKSGLPSDRFSAERTGGSVSTLTIQRTQQEDSAVYLCASSSTGAATGELFFGEGSRLTVL.

The chain carries TRBV6-1 and TRBJ1-6, with 7 bases fitting TRBD1. From germline, CDR1 is MNHNS and CDR2 SASEGT. The V and J ends lost 5 bases and 7 bases, in that order; junction bases with no gene match: 8. The CDR3 is made up of 15 amino acids. DNA of the CDR3: TGTGCCAGCAGTCTCCGACAGGGTGTAAATTCACCCCTCCACTTT. Translated: CASSLRQGVNSPLHF.

The J gene is TRBJ2-7, the V gene TRBV6-1; the match to TRBD1 covers 11 bases. Trimming removed 3 bases from V and 0 bases from J; junction bases left unmatched: 10. The CDR3 runs 18 residues. Germline V gives CDR1 MNHNS, CDR2 SASEGT. This chain's CDR3 is CASSDPGQGAHSSYEQYF. Written as DNA, the CDR3 is TGTGCCAGCAGTGACCCTGGACAGGGGGCTCACAGCTCCTACGAGCAGTACTTC.

V gene TRBV18 combines with J gene TRBJ2-3, with 13 bases that match TRBD2. The CDR3 spans 17 residues. Germline lookup yields CDR1 KGHSH and CDR2 LQKENI. V lost 3 bases to trimming and J lost 1 base; unmatched junction nucleotides: 4. DNA of the CDR3: TGTGCCAGCTCACCCGGGACTAGCGGGGCTGGCACAGATACGCAGTATTTT. Protein product: CASSPGTSGAGTDTQYF.

The chain carries TRBV5-6 and TRBJ1-2; a weak D match, TRBD1 (5 bases). The ends were cut back, 4 bases at V and 0 bases at J, with 13 bases in the middle. Per the germline V gene, CDR1 is SGHDT and CDR2 is YYEEEE. This CDR3 comprises 15 residues. This CDR3 reads CASSPGLRANYGYTF. CDR3 DNA: TGTGCCAGCAGCCCGGGACTTAGAGCTAACTATGGCTACACCTTC.

V and J are TRBV7-9 and TRBJ2-2; D not certain. Germline V CDR1 and CDR2: SEHNR, FQNEAQ (reference sequence). The CDR3 runs to 14 residues. Trimming took off 0 bases at V and 2 bases at J, with 4 bases between the two ends. CDR3 sequence reads: CASSLARNTGELFF. The CDR3 DNA sequence: TGTGCCAGCAGCTTAGCAAGAAACACCGGGGAGCTGTTTTTT.

This clone was detected a few times. The CDR3 protein is CASSSTSGPGEQFF. The CDR3 DNA reads TGTGCCAGCAGCTCGACTAGCGGCCCGGGTGAGCAGTTCTTC. The gene calls are TRBV7-2 and TRBJ2-1; 9 nucleotides match TRBD2. The CDR3 runs 14 residues. Trimming cost V 4 bases and J 9 bases; bases outside gene matches: 7. Germline values: CDR1 SGHTA, CDR2 FQGNSA.

This chain joins TRBV10-3 and TRBJ2-2, with a weak D call TRBD1 (5 bases). The V gene lost 11 bases and the J gene lost 7 bases, with 20 bases spanning the gap. Germline loops: CDR1 ENHRY, CDR2 SYGVKD. The CDR3 runs 14 residues. CDR3 in DNA: TGTGCCGCCGGTATTAGCAGGGAAGGCGGGGAGCTGTTTTTT. This codes for CAAGISREGGELFF.

The chain has TRBV28 and TRBJ1-2; D uncertain. Germline loops: CDR1 MDHEN, CDR2 SYDVKM. The CDR3 has 12 amino acids. V was pared by 7 bases and J by 0 bases, with 6 bases between. CDR3 coding DNA: TGTGCCAGCAAAGAGACTAACTATGGCTACACCTTC. As protein: CASKETNYGYTF.

As to this clone: Compared with germline, one end of the junction differs, possibly owing to a read error. The V call is TRBV5-1, the J call TRBJ2-1, with 11 bases lining up with TRBD2. Germline V lookup: CDR1 SGHRS, CDR2 YFSETQ. This CDR3 has 15 amino acids. The CDR3 here is CASSPRGLADNEQFF. The CDR3 DNA reads as TGCGCCAGCAGCCCACGGGGACTAGCGGACAATGAACAGTTCTTC.

The CDR3 reads CASSQDDSGANVLTF. CDR3 coding DNA: TGCGCCAGCAGCCAAGACGATTCTGGGGCCAACGTCCTGACTTTC. This chain connects TRBV4-3 to TRBJ2-6; D gene unclear. CDR1 is LGHNA and CDR2 is YSLEER in the germline V gene. This CDR3 has 15 residues. With 0 bases removed from V and 1 base from J, the gap between germline ends came to 4 bases.

The V call is TRBV7-9, the J call TRBJ2-1; D is ambiguous. The CDR3 spans 12 residues. The germline V gene has CDR1 SEHNR and CDR2 FQNEAQ (reference sequence). The ends were cut back, 3 bases at V and 9 bases at J, with 9 bases in the middle. The CDR3 DNA reads as TGTGCCAGCAGCTTGAATTTCGGTGAGCAGTTCTTC. It yields the protein CASSLNFGEQFF.

This clone was seen more than once but under ten times. The chain combines TRBV11-2 with TRBJ1-2; unclear D gene. The CDR3 loop spans 15 amino acids. The germline V gene has CDR1 SGHAT and CDR2 FQNNGV. Trimming took 1 base from V and 1 from J, leaving 10 bases between them. The CDR3 sequence is CASSLVGLGNYGYTF. CDR3 in DNA: TGTGCCAGCAGCTTAGTTGGCTTGGGTAACTATGGCTACACCTTC.

The chain links TRBV7-9 to TRBJ1-5, with D maybe TRBD1 (6 bases). The CDR3 loop spans 13 amino acids. Per the germline V gene, CDR1 is SEHNR and CDR2 is FQNEAQ (reference sequence). V lost 4 bases to trimming and J lost 7 bases, with 11 bases between them. The CDR3 reads CASSSTGSQPQHF. For the CDR3, the DNA is TGTGCCAGCAGCTCCACAGGGAGCCAGCCCCAGCATTTT.

This clone appeared once. The chain carries TRBV27 and TRBJ1-5; D gene ambiguous. The CDR3 length is 17 residues. Trimming removed 2 bases at V and 0 bases at J, with 14 bases between. From germline, CDR1 is MNHEY and CDR2 SMNVEV (reference sequence). For the CDR3, the DNA is TGTGCCAGCAGTTTACCCGGTCGGAATTATAGCAATCAGCCCCAGCATTTT. The encoded protein is CASSLPGRNYSNQPQHF.

This clone was recorded a few times. V usage is TRBV2 and J usage is TRBJ1-2; 7 bases agree with TRBD1. This CDR3 contains 14 residues. After removal of 5 bases from V and 5 bases from J, the junction contained 8 bases not matched to a gene. CDR1 is SNHLY and CDR2 is FYNNEI in the germline V gene. CDR3 region: CASSKEDRAYGYTF. In nucleotides, the CDR3 is TGTGCCAGCAGTAAAGAAGACAGGGCGTATGGCTACACCTTC. The full variable domain, in which reference TRBV2 and TRBJ1-2 provide the parts outside the CDR3, is EPEVTQTPSHQVTQMGQEVILRCVPISNHLYFYWYRQILGQKVEFLVSFYNNEISEKSEIFDDQFSVERPDGSNFTLKIRSTKLEDSAMYFCASSKEDRAYGYTFGSGTRLTVV.

J is TRBJ2-7 and V is TRBV6-1; TRBD1 agrees at 7 bases. The CDR3 spans 14 residues. Germline CDR1 reads MNHNS; CDR2 reads SASEGT. With V trimmed by 5 bases and J by 4 bases, 8 bases remained unmatched. The CDR3 nucleotides read TGTGCCAGCAGTAATCGACAGGGTGAATACGAGCAGTACTTC. Its protein is CASSNRQGEYEQYF.

This clone occurred once. The chain combines TRBV6-5 with TRBJ2-3; no reliable D call. With 5 bases removed from V and 2 bases from J, the gap between germline ends came to 14 bases. The CDR3 runs to 15 residues. Germline V gives CDR1 MNHEY, CDR2 SVGAGI. The CDR3 is CASSPLPFNTDTQYF. Here the CDR3 DNA reads TGTGCCAGCAGTCCCCTACCCTTTAACACAGATACGCAGTATTTT.

The CDR3 here is CASSLVGNEKLFF. The CDR3 region has the DNA TGTGCCAGCAGCTTGGTGGGCAATGAAAAACTGTTTTTT. The chain recombines TRBV5-6 with TRBJ1-4, with unresolved D. Germline values: CDR1 SGHDT, CDR2 YYEEEE. The CDR3 extends over 13 amino acids. Deletions cut 0 bases from V and 5 bases from J, with 5 bases between.

The J gene is TRBJ1-6, the V gene TRBV10-3; TRBD1 matches 7 bases. V trimming: 4 bases; J trimming: 8 bases; junction bases outside the gene matches: 8. The CDR3 sequence is 15 residues long. The germline gives CDR1 ENHRY, CDR2 SYGVKD. CDR3 sequence reads: CAISVLQGPYSPLHF. Written as DNA, the CDR3 is TGTGCCATCAGTGTTTTACAGGGGCCATATTCACCCCTCCACTTT.